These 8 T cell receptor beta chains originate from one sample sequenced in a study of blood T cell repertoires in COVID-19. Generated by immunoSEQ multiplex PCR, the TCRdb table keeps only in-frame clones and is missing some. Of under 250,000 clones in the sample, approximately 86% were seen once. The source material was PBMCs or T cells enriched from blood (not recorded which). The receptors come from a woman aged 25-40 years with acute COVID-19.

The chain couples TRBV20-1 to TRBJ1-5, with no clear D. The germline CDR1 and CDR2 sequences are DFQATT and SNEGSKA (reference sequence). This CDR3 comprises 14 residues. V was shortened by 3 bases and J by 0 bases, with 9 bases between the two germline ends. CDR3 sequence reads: CSASRRYSNQPQHF. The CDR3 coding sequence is TGCAGTGCTAGTAGGAGGTATAGCAATCAGCCCCAGCATTTT.

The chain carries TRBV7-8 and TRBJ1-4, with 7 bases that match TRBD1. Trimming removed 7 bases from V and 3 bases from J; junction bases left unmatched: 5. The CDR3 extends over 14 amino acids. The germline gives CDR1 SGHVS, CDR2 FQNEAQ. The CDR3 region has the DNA TGTGCCAGCAACGAACAGGGGCCTAATGAAAAACTGTTTTTT. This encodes CASNEQGPNEKLFF.

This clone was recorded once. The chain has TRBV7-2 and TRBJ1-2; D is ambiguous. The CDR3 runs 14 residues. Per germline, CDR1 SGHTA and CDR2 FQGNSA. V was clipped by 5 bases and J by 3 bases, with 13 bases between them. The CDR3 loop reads CASSLAAGDYGYTF. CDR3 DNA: TGTGCCAGCAGCCTGGCGGCCGGGGACTATGGCTACACCTTC.

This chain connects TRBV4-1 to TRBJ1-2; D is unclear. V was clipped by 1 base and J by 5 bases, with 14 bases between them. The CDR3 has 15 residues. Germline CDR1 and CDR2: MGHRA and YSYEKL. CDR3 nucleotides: TGCGCCAGCAGCCAAGTACTAGCGGGCCCATATGGCTACACCTTC. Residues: CASSQVLAGPYGYTF.

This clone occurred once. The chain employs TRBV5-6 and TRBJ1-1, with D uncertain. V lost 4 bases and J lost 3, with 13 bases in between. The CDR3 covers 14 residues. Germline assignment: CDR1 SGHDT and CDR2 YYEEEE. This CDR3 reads CASSLLPGDTEAFF. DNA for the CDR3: TGTGCCAGCAGCCTGTTACCCGGGGACACTGAAGCTTTCTTT.

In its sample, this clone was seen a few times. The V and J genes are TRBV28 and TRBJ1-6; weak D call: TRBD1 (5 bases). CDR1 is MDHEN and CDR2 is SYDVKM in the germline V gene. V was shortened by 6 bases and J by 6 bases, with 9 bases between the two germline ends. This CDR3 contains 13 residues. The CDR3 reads CASRQGSNSPLHF. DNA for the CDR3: TGTGCCAGCAGGCAGGGCTCTAATTCACCCCTCCACTTT.

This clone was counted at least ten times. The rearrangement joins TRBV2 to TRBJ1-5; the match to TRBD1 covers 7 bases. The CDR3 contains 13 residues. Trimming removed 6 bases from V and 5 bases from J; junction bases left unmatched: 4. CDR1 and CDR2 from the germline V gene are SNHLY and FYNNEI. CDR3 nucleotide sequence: TGTGCCAGCAGCGGGACAGAGTATCAGCCCCAGCATTTT. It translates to CASSGTEYQPQHF.

The CDR3 is CASSRGQGDKAFF. The CDR3 DNA is TGTGCCAGTAGTAGGGGACAGGGGGATAAAGCTTTCTTT. This sequence joins TRBV19 and TRBJ1-1, with 11 bases identical to TRBD1. This CDR3 region has 13 residues. The V and J ends lost 4 bases and 9 bases, in that order; junction bases with no gene match: 4. Per germline, CDR1 LNHDA and CDR2 SQIVND (reference sequence).